The 32 T cell receptor beta chains given below trace back to one sample, sequenced in a study of blood T cell repertoires in COVID-19. TCRdb's copy holds only in-frame clones and misses some; the assay was immunoSEQ multiplex PCR. The sample lists about 120,000 clones, about 92% seen once, with around 3.6% in the top ten. The sequenced sample consisted of peripheral blood. The receptors here all came from a man aged 45-65 years with active COVID-19.

This rearrangement joins TRBV3-1 (or the pseudogene TRBV3-2) to TRBJ1-4; weak D call: TRBD1 (5 bases). CDR1 and CDR2 from the germline V gene are LGHDT and YNNKEL (reference sequence). V shed 1 base and J shed 10 bases, with 10 bases lying between them. This CDR3 is built from 13 residues. The CDR3 is CASSQVGRGKLFF. The CDR3 region has the DNA TGTGCCAGCAGCCAAGTAGGGAGGGGAAAACTGTTTTTT.

The V gene is TRBV5-8, the J gene TRBJ1-4; maybe TRBD1 (6 bases). Germline V CDR1 and CDR2: SGHTS, YDEGEE. This CDR3 spans 15 amino acids. The V and J ends lost 1 base and 5 bases respectively, with 12 bases between them. The CDR3 sequence: CASSLYQGRNEKLFF. DNA for the CDR3: TGTGCCAGCAGCTTGTATCAGGGGCGAAATGAAAAACTGTTTTTT.

The gene calls are TRBV21-1 and TRBJ2-1; TRBD1 is the table's D call, not checked against the DNA. TRBV21-1 is shown as a pseudogene. The length of the CDR3 is 16 residues. In DNA form, the CDR3 reads TGTGCCAGCAGCAAGAGCGGGACAGGTTTTGGCGATGAGCAGTTCTTC. Encoded protein: CASSKSGTGFGDEQFF.

This clone turned up a few times. The chain uses TRBV11-2 and TRBJ2-5, with 16 nucleotides matching TRBD2. With V trimmed by 3 bases and J by 5 bases, 9 bases remained unmatched. This CDR3 contains 18 residues. The germline gives CDR1 SGHAT, CDR2 FQNNGV. The CDR3 DNA reads TGTGCCAGCAGCTTGGGACTAGCGGGGGGGCAGGGGTTGGAGACCCAGTACTTC. This translates into CASSLGLAGGQGLETQYF.

The chain carries TRBV7-2 and TRBJ1-1; 7 bases are a match to TRBD1. The CDR3 length is 14 residues. Germline lookup yields CDR1 SGHTA and CDR2 FQGNSA. V gave up 5 bases and J gave up 1 base; unmatched junction bases: 4. The CDR3 bases are TGTGCCAGCAGCACTCAGGGGGGGAACACTGAAGCTTTCTTT. Protein product: CASSTQGGNTEAFF.

V and J are TRBV6-2 or TRBV6-3 and TRBJ2-2; possible D gene TRBD1, 5 bases. The V and J ends lost 3 bases and 4 bases respectively, with 12 bases between them. CDR1 is MNHEY, CDR2 SVGEGT, per germline. This CDR3 region has 15 residues. Written as DNA, the CDR3 is TGTGCCAGCAGTTATGGTAGGGGTAGCACCGGGGAGCTGTTTTTT. Translated, it gives CASSYGRGSTGELFF.

This clone has only one observation. This sequence joins TRBV9 and TRBJ2-1, with 15 bases lining up with TRBD2. The trim removed 4 bases at V and 0 bases at J, leaving 8 bases unmatched. In germline, CDR1 is SGDLS, CDR2 YYNGEE. The CDR3 has 19 amino acids. The CDR3 loop reads CASSTGTSGGFSSYNEQFF. The CDR3 DNA is TGTGCCAGCAGCACAGGGACTAGCGGGGGGTTCAGCTCCTACAATGAGCAGTTCTTC.

As DNA, the CDR3 is TGCAGCGTTGCGGCCGGGACTAGCGTACAAGAGACCCAGTACTTC. Amino acids: CSVAAGTSVQETQYF. V is TRBV29-1 and J is TRBJ2-5; 10 nucleotides agree with TRBD2. Germline V gene sequence: CDR1 SQVTM, CDR2 ANQGSEA. This CDR3 comprises 15 residues. The junction had 7 bases not matched to a gene; V was cut back by 4 bases and J by 2 bases.

The chain couples TRBV5-6 to TRBJ1-1, with D perhaps matching TRBD1 (5 bases). This CDR3 spans 17 amino acids. V was pared by 0 bases and J by 1 base, with 16 bases between. The germline gives CDR1 SGHDT, CDR2 YYEEEE. CDR3 in DNA: TGTGCCAGCAGCTTGGCCACAGTGGGACTCCCGAACACTGAAGCTTTCTTT. It specifies CASSLATVGLPNTEAFF.

The chain links TRBV4-1 to TRBJ2-1, with 14 positions matching TRBD2. The V segment lost 3 bases and the J segment 10 bases; nucleotides outside the gene matches: 17. The CDR3 loop spans 19 amino acids. Looked up from germline, CDR1 is MGHRA and CDR2 is YSYEKL. The CDR3 coding sequence is TGCGCCAGCAGCCAGCCCGTACCCGGGACTAGCGGGGGCGGACGAGAGCAGTTCTTC. Translated, it gives CASSQPVPGTSGGGREQFF.

This sequence joins TRBV7-2 and TRBJ2-5; TRBD2 aligns across 7 bases. This CDR3 region has 13 residues. The trim removed 3 bases at V and 7 bases at J, leaving 5 bases unmatched. CDR1 SGHTA and CDR2 FQGNSA come from the germline V gene. The chain's CDR3 is CASSFAGVGTQYF. DNA for the CDR3: TGTGCCAGCAGCTTTGCGGGGGTCGGGACCCAGTACTTC. The full variable domain, its missing parts supplied by reference TRBV7-2 and TRBJ2-5, is GAGVSQSPSNKVTEKGKDVELRCDPISGHTALYWYRQSLGQGLEFLIYFQGNSAPDKSGLPSDRFSAERTGGSVSTLTIQRTQQEDSAVYLCASSFAGVGTQYFGPGTRLLVL.

The V and J genes are TRBV9 and TRBJ1-6, with a weak D call TRBD1 (5 bases). CDR3 length equals 14 residues. V was shortened by 0 bases and J by 7 bases, with 8 bases between the two germline ends. Germline CDR1 is SGDLS and CDR2 is YYNGEE. As DNA, the CDR3 is TGTGCCAGCAGCGTAGATTACAGGAATTCACCCCTCCACTTT. Translated, it gives CASSVDYRNSPLHF.

The chain employs TRBV5-1 and TRBJ2-5, with TRBD2 matching 8 bases. V gave up 3 bases and J gave up 4 bases; unmatched junction bases: 5. CDR3 length: 14 residues. The germline V gene has CDR1 SGHRS and CDR2 YFSETQ. The CDR3, as DNA: TGCGCCAGCAGCTCCGGGGGGGCTCGAGAGACCCAGTACTTC. It specifies CASSSGGARETQYF.

This chain joins TRBV2 and TRBJ2-5; 8 nucleotides align to TRBD2. The germline CDR1 and CDR2 sequences are SNHLY and FYNNEI. The length of the CDR3 is 14 residues. The ends lost 4 bases at V and 7 bases at J; junction bases unmatched: 8. CDR3 coding DNA: TGTGCCAGCAGTGTAGGCGGGGGGAGAATGACCCAGTACTTC. Translating gives CASSVGGGRMTQYF. Variable domain in full (rest from reference TRBV2 and TRBJ2-5): EPEVTQTPSHQVTQMGQEVILRCVPISNHLYFYWYRQILGQKVEFLVSFYNNEISEKSEIFDDQFSVERPDGSNFTLKIRSTKLEDSAMYFCASSVGGGRMTQYFGPGTRLLVL.

The genes are TRBV13 and TRBJ2-3, with no clear D. CDR3 length equals 12 residues. Germline CDR1 reads PRHDT; CDR2 reads FYEKMQ (reference sequence). Between the trimmed V and J ends, which lost 5 bases and 2 bases, there was a span of 5 bases. The CDR3: CASSVLTDTQYF. In nucleotides, the CDR3 is TGTGCCAGCAGCGTCCTCACAGATACGCAGTATTTT.

The chain carries TRBV4-1 and TRBJ1-4; a weak D match, TRBD1 (6 bases). The CDR3 consists of 16 residues. Germline V CDR1 and CDR2: MGHRA, YSYEKL. V shed 1 base and J shed 3 bases, with 12 bases lying between them. CDR3 sequence reads: CASSQVTGQANEKLFF. In DNA, the CDR3 is TGCGCCAGCAGCCAAGTCACAGGGCAAGCTAATGAAAAACTGTTTTTT.

The chain recombines TRBV24-1 with TRBJ2-2, with 10 positions matching TRBD1. This CDR3 region has 17 residues. The germline V gene has CDR1 KGHDR and CDR2 SFDVKD. Unmatched junction bases numbered 10, after V lost 4 bases and J lost 6 bases. The CDR3 DNA reads as TGTGCCACCAGTGACCGCCTCGGGACAGGGGAAGCCGGGGAGCTGTTTTTT. Protein sequence: CATSDRLGTGEAGELFF.

This chain links TRBV7-6 with TRBJ2-3; 7 bases are a match to TRBD2. The germline V gene encodes CDR1 SGHVS and CDR2 FNYEAQ. This CDR3 contains 17 residues. After removal of 5 bases from V and 0 bases from J, the junction contained 11 bases not matched to a gene. The CDR3 region has the DNA TGTGCCAGCAGCCCCCAGGGCCCAGCGGGGAGCACAGATACGCAGTATTTT. It yields the protein CASSPQGPAGSTDTQYF.

This sequence joins TRBV4-1 and TRBJ2-3, with D perhaps matching TRBD1 (5 bases). The CDR3 is made up of 17 amino acids. The V gene's germline CDR1 is MGHRA and CDR2 YSYEKL. V was trimmed by 1 base and J by 2 bases, leaving 16 bases between them. The CDR3 sequence: CASSQAQGTVLTDTQYF. CDR3 coding DNA: TGCGCCAGCAGCCAAGCGCAGGGAACAGTCCTCACAGATACGCAGTATTTT.

The chain uses TRBV9 and TRBJ1-1; possible D gene TRBD1, 6 bases. V was shortened by 4 bases and J by 1 base, with 11 bases between the two germline ends. This CDR3 spans 14 amino acids. The germline V gene has CDR1 SGDLS and CDR2 YYNGEE. For the CDR3, the DNA is TGTGCCAGCAGCAAAGGACAGCGGAACACTGAAGCTTTCTTT. This codes for CASSKGQRNTEAFF.

The chain recombines TRBV5-1 with TRBJ2-5, with TRBD1 as a possible D gene (5 bases). CDR3 length equals 14 residues. The V end was cut by 0 bases, the J end by 4 bases, with 10 bases between. CDR1 SGHRS and CDR2 YFSETQ come from the germline V gene. The CDR3 bases are TGCGCCAGCAGCTTGGGACAGTACGGAGAGACCCAGTACTTC. Encoded protein: CASSLGQYGETQYF.

The chain carries TRBV9 and TRBJ2-5; D might be TRBD1 (6 bases). Trimming shortened V by 4 bases and J by 4 bases, and 20 bases separated the two germline ends. CDR1 and CDR2 from the germline V gene are SGDLS and YYNGEE. This CDR3 is 16 amino acids long. The CDR3 region has the DNA TGTGCCAGCAGCCCAAGACCACTAGAGGGGGTAGAGACCCAGTACTTC. It codes for CASSPRPLEGVETQYF.

The rearrangement joins TRBV19 to TRBJ2-2; 10 bases agree with TRBD2. Losses at the gene ends were 8 bases for V and 2 bases for J; bases not matched to a gene: 8. The germline V gene encodes CDR1 LNHDA and CDR2 SQIVND (reference sequence). The CDR3 covers 16 residues. As DNA, the CDR3 is TGTGCCAGTCTATCAAGCGGGAGGGCAAACACCGGGGAGCTGTTTTTT. It encodes CASLSSGRANTGELFF.

The chain combines TRBV2 with TRBJ2-5; TRBD2 matches at 12 bases. V was clipped by 2 bases and J by 4 bases; unmatched bases: 2. This CDR3 comprises 15 residues. Germline CDR1 reads SNHLY; CDR2 reads FYNNEI. The CDR3 DNA reads TGTGCCAGCAGTGAAAGGGGACTAGCGGGAGAGACCCAGTACTTC. This translates into CASSERGLAGETQYF.

The rearrangement links TRBV9 to TRBJ1-1; 7 bases align to TRBD1. The CDR3 is made up of 16 amino acids. Germline lookup yields CDR1 SGDLS and CDR2 YYNGEE. V shed 3 bases and J 1 base; nucleotides not matched to a gene: 9. The CDR3 nucleotides are TGTGCCAGCAGCGCACAGGGGTCCGCGGGGAACACTGAAGCTTTCTTT. It specifies CASSAQGSAGNTEAFF.

The CDR3 reads CASGQRFQPQHF. The CDR3 DNA follows: TGTGCCAGCGGACAGAGGTTTCAGCCCCAGCATTTT. This chain joins TRBV19 and TRBJ1-5; D might be TRBD1 (6 bases). This CDR3 comprises 12 residues. The V end was cut by 9 bases, the J end by 6 bases, with 12 bases between. Germline lookup yields CDR1 LNHDA and CDR2 SQIVND (reference sequence).

This chain joins TRBV5-6 and TRBJ1-1; D possibly corresponds to TRBD1 (6 bases). Germline V gene sequence: CDR1 SGHDT, CDR2 YYEEEE. The CDR3 runs 16 residues. Trimming removed 4 bases from V and 0 bases from J, with 16 bases in between. CDR3 bases: TGTGCCAGCAGCCGTCTATCGGGACACCTGAACACTGAAGCTTTCTTT. The encoded protein is CASSRLSGHLNTEAFF.

The CDR3 nucleotides are TGTGCCAGTAGTGTGACCCGCCGGGACAATGAGCAGTTCTTC. Its translation is CASSVTRRDNEQFF. V gene TRBV19 combines with J gene TRBJ2-1; no clear D gene. CDR1 and CDR2 from the germline V gene are LNHDA and SQIVND (reference sequence). The CDR3 consists of 14 residues. V shed 5 bases and J shed 5 bases, with 13 bases lying between them. The full variable domain, its missing parts supplied by reference TRBV19 and TRBJ2-1, is DGGITQSPKYLFRKEGQNVTLSCEQNLNHDAMYWYRQDPGQGLRLIYYSQIVNDFQKGDIAEGYSVSREKKESFPLTVTSAQKNPTAFYLCASSVTRRDNEQFFGPGTRLTVL.

On this clone: In the same sample, other DNA sequences code for this CDR3. J is TRBJ1-3 and V is TRBV5-1; D is uncertain. V lost 4 bases, J lost 0 bases, and 8 bases lay in between. This CDR3 comprises 14 residues. The germline gives CDR1 SGHRS, CDR2 YFSETQ. The CDR3 is CASSSTVSGNTIYF. In DNA form, the CDR3 reads TGCGCCAGCAGCAGTACAGTCTCTGGAAACACCATATATTTT.

The rearrangement joins TRBV6-5 to TRBJ1-5, with a possible D match to TRBD1 (5 bases). Deletions cut 6 bases from V and 2 bases from J, with 5 bases between. The germline CDR1 and CDR2 sequences are MNHEY and SVGAGI. The CDR3 length is 12 residues. CDR3 in DNA: TGTGCCAGCAGCAGGGGCAATCAGCCCCAGCATTTT. This sequence encodes CASSRGNQPQHF.

The chain links TRBV11-2 to TRBJ1-1; TRBD1 agrees at 11 bases. The germline CDR1 and CDR2 sequences are SGHAT and FQNNGV. V was clipped by 5 bases and J by 0 bases; unmatched bases: 5. This CDR3 is built from 16 residues. CDR3 loop: CASSRGQGAVNTEAFF. CDR3 nucleotide sequence: TGTGCCAGCAGCCGAGGACAGGGGGCCGTGAACACTGAAGCTTTCTTT.

The CDR3 spells CAINPRDRAYEQYF. The CDR3 DNA is TGTGCCATCAATCCCCGGGACAGGGCCTACGAGCAGTACTTC. The V call is TRBV10-3, the J call TRBJ2-7; 9 positions match TRBD1. Germline-derived CDR1 and CDR2 are ENHRY and SYGVKD. With V trimmed by 7 bases and J by 2 bases, 6 bases remained unmatched. CDR3 size: 14 residues.